This T cell receptor beta chain stems from a study of CD8+ T cells in alopecia areata. Background on the study: Twice a day, 5 to 10 mg of oral tofacitinib was administered to treated patients.

Noted treatment: oral pan-JAK inhibitor, 5-10 mg twice daily. V was clipped by 6 bases and J by 1 base, with 12 bases between them. Per germline, CDR1 SQVTM and CDR2 ANQGSEA. This CDR3 is built from 14 residues. Once RNA had been extracted, it was reverse transcribed into cDNA to act as the sequencing template. Clones were sequenced by immunoSEQ multiplex PCR, and TCRdb holds only the in-frame ones, with some missing. In the table there are approximately 120,000 clones, approximately 60% of which are singletons. This sequence originates from a human donor with alopecia areata. Sequenced material: CD4+ T cells sorted from blood, taken at week 4, from a patient treated with tofacitinib. V usage is TRBV29-1 and J usage is TRBJ1-4; D ambiguous. As DNA, the CDR3 is TGCAGCGTGAGGGCAGGAGGAACTAATGAAAAACTGTTTTTT. Protein: CSVRAGGTNEKLFF. The variable domain in full, completed from reference TRBV29-1 and TRBJ1-4, reads SAVISQKPSRDICQRGTSLTIQCQVDSQVTMMFWYRQQPGQSLTLIATANQGSEATYESGFVIDKFPISRPNLTFSTLTVSNMSPEDSSIYLCSVRAGGTNEKLFFGSGTQLSVL.